These 21 T cell receptor beta chains were all obtained from the same sample, sequenced in a study of human T cells and chemical hapten exposure. TCRdb re-derived calls from the RACE reads in MiXCR, one entry per CDR3 protein. This table has roughly 200,000 distinct CDR3 sequences, roughly a quarter appearing once. Time point denoted: patch test 3, about 24 weeks after DPC sensitization. Treatment of the sample: therapeutic diphenylcyclopropenone sensitization with weekly scalp DPC. The specimen was whole blood, collected in connection with sensitization to the hapten diphenylcyclopropenone (DPC). The receptors come from a woman between 35 and 50 years old with alopecia areata. Some clones in this sample may be carry-over from other donors' samples.

The chain couples TRBV3-1 to TRBJ2-3, with D perhaps matching TRBD1 or TRBD2 (5 bases each). V was cut by 1 base and J by 6 bases, with 11 bases left in between. Germline-derived CDR1 and CDR2 are LGHDT and YNNKEL (reference sequence). The CDR3 runs to 14 residues. Written as DNA, the CDR3 is TGTGCCAGCAGCCAAGTGGGGGAGCGGGATACGCAGTATTTT. Residues: CASSQVGERDTQYF.

The rearrangement links TRBV28 to TRBJ2-6; 10 bases match TRBD1. This CDR3 contains 19 residues. Trimming at V came to 6 bases and at J to 0 bases, leaving 11 bases not matched to a gene. The germline V gene has CDR1 MDHEN and CDR2 SYDVKM. The CDR3 bases are TGTGCCAGCAGGGGAAATTTGGGACAGGGGTACTCTGGGGCCAACGTCCTGACTTTC. Protein: CASRGNLGQGYSGANVLTF.

This chain joins TRBV5-1 and TRBJ2-3; possible D gene TRBD1, 5 bases. Trimming removed 5 bases at V and 2 bases at J, with 15 bases between. CDR3 length: 15 amino acids. The germline V gene has CDR1 SGHRS and CDR2 YFSETQ. DNA for the CDR3: TGCGCCAGCAGATCTTTCAGGGCAGTCACAGATACGCAGTATTTT. This encodes CASRSFRAVTDTQYF.

The chain recombines TRBV28 with TRBJ2-7; D remains unclear. CDR1 and CDR2 (germline): MDHEN, SYDVKM. The germline V and J ends were trimmed by 6 bases and 0 bases, with 12 bases remaining between them. The CDR3 runs 14 residues. The DNA for the CDR3 is TGTGCCAGCAGCCGGGTTTACCCCTCCTACGAGCAGTACTTC. Protein: CASSRVYPSYEQYF.

The chain is built from TRBV29-1 and TRBJ2-3, with D possibly TRBD1 on 5 matching bases. V was shortened by 5 bases and J by 5 bases, with 14 bases between the two germline ends. This CDR3 is 13 amino acids long. Germline assignment: CDR1 SQVTM and CDR2 ANQGSEA. Here the CDR3 reads CSVSSGSLDTQYF. CDR3 DNA sequence: TGCAGCGTTTCGTCAGGGTCGTTAGATACGCAGTATTTT.

The chain carries TRBV29-1 and TRBJ1-5; possibly TRBD1 for D (6 bases). The V gene's germline CDR1 is SQVTM and CDR2 ANQGSEA. This CDR3 contains 12 residues. Trimming removed 6 bases from V and 4 bases from J, with 10 bases in between. This CDR3 reads CSVKTGNQPQHF. The CDR3 bases are TGCAGCGTAAAAACAGGGAATCAGCCCCAGCATTTT. Supplemented by reference TRBV29-1 and TRBJ1-5, the full variable domain reads SAVISQKPSRDICQRGTSLTIQCQVDSQVTMMFWYRQQPGQSLTLIATANQGSEATYESGFVIDKFPISRPNLTFSTLTVSNMSPEDSSIYLCSVKTGNQPQHFGDGTRLSIL.

This rearrangement joins TRBV12-3 or TRBV12-4 to TRBJ1-2; D is unresolved. There are 12 residues in the CDR3. Trimming cost V 5 bases and J 7 bases, with 11 bases left between them. The CDR3 protein is CASSPGGSGYTF. Here the CDR3 DNA reads TGTGCCAGCAGTCCTGGCGGTTCTGGCTACACCTTC.

The V call is TRBV6-4, the J call TRBJ2-3; 9 bases align to TRBD2. There are 17 residues in the CDR3. V lost 0 bases, J lost 1 base, and 5 bases stayed unmatched. Per the germline V gene, CDR1 is MRHNA and CDR2 is SNTAGT. Here the CDR3 reads CASSDSIKREGTDTQYF. The CDR3 DNA reads as TGTGCCAGCAGTGACTCGATCAAGCGGGAGGGCACAGATACGCAGTATTTT.

V usage is TRBV29-1 and J usage is TRBJ2-4; 10 bases line up with TRBD2. Germline V gene data show CDR1 as SQVTM and CDR2 as ANQGSEA. Germline trimming cut 6 bases from V and 0 bases from J; bases unmatched to any gene: 8. The CDR3 consists of 16 residues. CDR3 DNA: TGCAGCGTGGAACTAGCGGGACACTTAGCCAAAAACATTCAGTACTTC. This sequence encodes CSVELAGHLAKNIQYF.

The genes are TRBV3-1 and TRBJ2-1, with D possibly TRBD1 on 5 matching bases. The CDR3 loop spans 15 amino acids. The germline CDR1 and CDR2 sequences are LGHDT and YNNKEL (reference sequence). Trimming took 4 bases from V and 10 from J, leaving 20 bases between them. The CDR3 loop is CASSRGPTDPQEQFF. CDR3 nucleotide sequence: TGTGCCAGCAGCCGGGGCCCGACGGACCCCCAGGAGCAGTTCTTC.

This clonotype was recorded many times. The CDR3 sequence: CASSYRKGGPQHF. Written as DNA, the CDR3 is TGTGCCAGCAGTTACCGGAAAGGCGGGCCCCAGCATTTT. The chain couples TRBV6-5 to TRBJ1-5; no clear D. V lost 2 bases, J lost 9 bases, and 11 bases lay in between. Germline CDR1 MNHEY, CDR2 SVGAGI. The CDR3 is 13 residues long.

The chain employs TRBV5-1 and TRBJ1-6; D unclear. The CDR3 is 15 amino acids. Trimming took 0 bases from V and 6 from J, leaving 10 bases between them. CDR1 SGHRS and CDR2 YFSETQ come from the germline V gene. The CDR3 DNA reads as TGCGCCAGCAGCTTGGAGCAGCAGATTAATTCACCCCTCCACTTT. This gives the protein CASSLEQQINSPLHF.

There are a few counts of this clonotype. The V call is TRBV4-3, the J call TRBJ1-1; 8 bases agree with TRBD1. CDR1 is LGHNA, CDR2 YSLEER, per germline. The CDR3 is 16 amino acids. V was pared by 1 base and J by 0 bases, with 4 bases of the junction left unmatched. Here the CDR3 reads CASSQGQGWMNTEAFF. DNA of the CDR3: TGCGCCAGCAGCCAAGGACAGGGGTGGATGAACACTGAAGCTTTCTTT.

For the CDR3, the DNA is TGTGCCACCAGCAGAGATCTCCCCCGGCGACGAGGTGAAAAACTGTTTTTT. This gives the protein CATSRDLPRRRGEKLFF. The chain carries TRBV15 and TRBJ1-4, with unresolved D. Trimming took off 0 bases at V and 7 bases at J, with 18 bases between the two ends. The germline CDR1 and CDR2 sequences are LNHNV and YYDKDF (reference sequence). The CDR3 runs 17 residues.

This sequence joins TRBV6-6 and TRBJ2-3, with D tentatively TRBD1 (5 bases). The CDR3 totals 14 residues. V lost 8 bases and J 6 bases, leaving 18 bases between the germline ends. Germline CDR1 is MNHNY and CDR2 is SVGAGI (reference sequence). The DNA for the CDR3 is TGTGCCAGCTGGGGCAGGGTGGTTGGGGATACGCAGTATTTT. It encodes CASWGRVVGDTQYF.

This chain joins TRBV20-1 and TRBJ1-2, with a possible D match to TRBD1 (5 bases). CDR3 length: 13 residues. V was cut by 2 bases and J by 2 bases, with 9 bases left in between. Germline loops: CDR1 DFQATT, CDR2 SNEGSKA (reference sequence). In DNA form, the CDR3 reads TGCAGTGCTAGACGGGGGGGGAACTATGGCTACACCTTC. It is translated as CSARRGGNYGYTF.

V gene TRBV27 combines with J gene TRBJ1-5; unclear D gene. V was pared by 5 bases and J by 6 bases, with 11 bases between. Germline V gene lookup returns CDR1 MNHEY and CDR2 SMNVEV (reference sequence). The CDR3 totals 13 residues. The CDR3 DNA reads as TGTGCCAGCAGTAATCAAGGTGGTCAGCCCCAGCATTTT. This translates into CASSNQGGQPQHF.

The chain carries TRBV28 and TRBJ2-5; maybe TRBD1 (5 bases). The germline gives CDR1 MDHEN, CDR2 SYDVKM. The CDR3 runs to 13 residues. The V end was cut by 6 bases, the J end by 6 bases, with 14 bases between. The CDR3 loop reads CASRTVGAKTQYF. CDR3 nucleotides: TGTGCCAGCAGAACCGTAGGGGCGAAGACCCAGTACTTC.

The table lists this clonotype with a few counts. The chain has TRBV29-1 and TRBJ2-4; 8 nucleotides line up with TRBD2. The CDR3 runs 13 residues. V dropped 4 bases and J dropped 7; count of bases not matched to a gene: 6. The germline V gene has CDR1 SQVTM and CDR2 ANQGSEA. CDR3 sequence (DNA): TGCAGCGTTGCCCTTAAGCGGGAGAACATTCAGTACTTC. Protein sequence: CSVALKRENIQYF.

In its sample, this clonotype was seen a few times. The rearrangement links TRBV28 to TRBJ1-5; 8 bases are shared with TRBD1. CDR3 length: 13 residues. Germline CDR1 MDHEN, CDR2 SYDVKM. The V and J ends lost 7 bases and 6 bases, in that order; junction bases with no gene match: 5. This CDR3 is CASTGGGGQPQHF. In DNA form, the CDR3 reads TGTGCCAGCACAGGGGGCGGTGGTCAGCCCCAGCATTTT.

This clonotype was counted a few times. The rearrangement joins TRBV5-1 to TRBJ2-7, with D possibly TRBD2 on 6 matching bases. The CDR3 loop spans 16 amino acids. V was cut by 2 bases and J by 2 bases, with 17 bases left in between. Germline CDR1 reads SGHRS; CDR2 reads YFSETQ. In DNA, the CDR3 is TGCGCCAGCAGCTTAGAGTCCGGGACTCTTCCCTACGAGCAGTACTTC. Residues: CASSLESGTLPYEQYF.